These T cell receptor beta chains were read from a single sample in a study of blood T cells in healthy people across ages. TCRdb re-called the 5' RACE reads through MiXCR, storing one row per CDR3 protein. The data hold about 680,000 distinct CDR3 sequences, with 49% observed a single time. The sequenced material came from blood. These receptors originate from a woman aged 55-70 years in good health. The CDR3 runs from the conserved cysteine through the conserved F or W. A D gene is named only where the DNA matches it firmly. Clone size is not always given. Where it is, it says once, few, many or a class for expanded clones.

V,J,D,size,CDR3,DNA
TRBV10-3,TRBJ2-7,.,few,CAISETGTLAVEQYF,TGTGCCATCAGTGAAACCGGGACCTTGGCTGTCGAGCAGTACTTC
TRBV28,TRBJ2-1,TRBD2,many,CATNEREWNEQFF,TGTGCCACCAACGAGCGGGAGTGGAATGAGCAGTTCTTC
TRBV5-1,TRBJ2-7,TRBD1,.,CASSFTPPGQGAYEQYF,TGCGCCAGCAGCTTCACTCCTCCGGGACAGGGGGCATACGAGCAGTACTTC
TRBV11-2,TRBJ2-7,TRBD2,.,CASSLVSSGTYEQYF,TGTGCCAGCAGCTTAGTATCTAGCGGGACCTACGAGCAGTACTTC
TRBV7-2,TRBJ1-1,.,.,CASSLVLSEAFF,TGTGCCAGCAGCTTAGTGTTGTCTGAAGCTTTCTTT
TRBV4-2,TRBJ1-4,.,.,CASSQEGVNEKLFF,TGTGCCAGCAGCCAAGAGGGGGTAAATGAAAAACTGTTTTTT
TRBV6-5,TRBJ1-1,.,.,CASSYSGGQAFF,TGTGCCAGCAGTTACTCAGGGGGACAAGCTTTCTTT
TRBV7-8,TRBJ2-7,.,.,CASSLALPEQYF,TGTGCCAGCAGCTTAGCTCTACCCGAGCAGTACTTC
TRBV2,TRBJ2-7,.,once,CASSVQGRYEQYF,TGTGCCAGCAGTGTGCAGGGGCGATACGAGCAGTACTTC
TRBV29-1,TRBJ1-1,.,.,CSVEVVQGIEAFF,TGCAGCGTTGAAGTCGTACAGGGTATTGAAGCTTTCTTT
TRBV20-1,TRBJ2-5,.,.,CSARVADGWETQYF,TGCAGTGCTAGAGTAGCGGATGGTTGGGAGACCCAGTACTTC
TRBV20-1,TRBJ1-5,TRBD1,many,CSAGRGLSNQPQHF,TGCAGTGCTGGCAGGGGGCTAAGCAATCAGCCCCAGCATTTT
TRBV7-3,TRBJ2-1,TRBD2,.,CASSSRTSSTEQFF,TGTGCCAGCAGCTCCCGGACTAGTTCCACCGAGCAGTTCTTC
TRBV7-2,TRBJ2-5,TRBD1,.,CASRRGGVGETQYF,TGTGCCAGCAGGAGAGGGGGCGTCGGGGAGACCCAGTACTTC
TRBV7-9,TRBJ1-4,.,.,CASSRGARGNEKLFF,TGTGCCAGCAGCCGAGGGGCCCGGGGTAATGAAAAACTGTTTTTT
TRBV7-6,TRBJ2-7,TRBD2,.,CASSLPPPGAGVLRSEQYF,TGTGCCAGCAGCTTACCTCCCCCGGGAGCGGGAGTATTGAGGAGCGAGCAGTACTTC
TRBV14,TRBJ1-6,.,few,CASSAREFDYNSPLHF,TGTGCCAGCAGCGCGAGGGAGTTTGACTATAATTCACCCCTCCACTTT
TRBV5-1,TRBJ1-1,.,few,CASSSGPMNTEAFF,TGCGCCAGCAGCTCTGGTCCCATGAACACTGAAGCTTTCTTT
TRBV6-5,TRBJ2-7,TRBD2,few,CASSYQTSVAYEQYF,TGTGCCAGCAGTTATCAGACTAGCGTTGCCTACGAGCAGTACTTC
TRBV7-2,TRBJ2-5,.,.,CASSLTRGRETQYF,TGTGCCAGCAGCTTAACCCGGGGTCGGGAGACCCAGTACTTC
TRBV7-2,TRBJ2-5,.,few,CASSPSWGETQYF,TGTGCCAGCAGCCCCTCCTGGGGAGAGACCCAGTACTTC
TRBV7-2,TRBJ2-1,TRBD1,.,CASSLATGAFNNEQFF,TGTGCCAGCAGCCTTGCGACAGGGGCGTTTAACAATGAGCAGTTCTTC
TRBV29-1,TRBJ2-1,.,.,CSVGGSGREQFF,TGCAGCGTTGGGGGCTCGGGGAGGGAGCAGTTCTTC
TRBV4-3,TRBJ2-1,.,.,CASSQGTGPLGEQFF,TGCGCCAGCAGCCAAGGCACCGGGCCCCTCGGTGAGCAGTTCTTC
TRBV7-2,TRBJ1-2,.,few,CASSLSGVGGYTF,TGTGCCAGCAGCTTATCGGGGGTGGGTGGCTACACCTTC
TRBV30,TRBJ2-3,.,.,CAWSVIGTDTQYF,TGTGCCTGGAGTGTGATCGGCACAGATACGCAGTATTTT
TRBV7-9,TRBJ2-5,TRBD1,few,CASSQNRGKETQYF,TGTGCCAGCAGCCAAAACAGGGGAAAAGAGACCCAGTACTTC
TRBV3-1,TRBJ1-1,.,few,CASSAQDREAFF,TGTGCCAGCAGCGCTCAGGACAGAGAAGCTTTCTTT
TRBV10-3,TRBJ2-1,.,.,CAISDRGYEQFF,TGTGCCATCAGTGACAGGGGCTATGAGCAGTTCTTC
TRBV7-9,TRBJ2-5,.,.,CASSFQGLQETQYF,TGTGCCAGCAGCTTCCAGGGACTCCAAGAGACCCAGTACTTC
TRBV5-1,TRBJ2-7,TRBD2,few,CASSPPPASGRFEQYF,TGCGCCAGCAGCCCACCCCCAGCTAGCGGGAGGTTCGAGCAGTACTTC
TRBV24-1,TRBJ2-3,.,.,CATSDPGGTSTDTQYF,TGTGCCACCAGTGATCCTGGGGGGACAAGCACAGATACGCAGTATTTT